This T cell receptor (beta chain) was identified in a study of blood T cell repertoires in COVID-19 (dated by TCRdb to the early 2020s). For the study in its entirety: Samples from collaborators originated in the United States, Italy and Spain and spanned both the acute and convalescent phases of COVID-19. A de-identified subject ID, COVID-19 status, age in years and sex were almost always included in the sample metadata. Deeply sampled blood TCRbeta repertoires from subjects exposed to, actively infected with, or recovered from COVID-19 were included in the dataset. The repertoires were made available in a free public database intended to serve as a resource for research on the immune response to SARS-CoV-2. The prospective study material was composed of cDNA or gDNA derived from T cells, B-cell-depleted T cells, or PBMCs. HLA class I and class II types, where available, came from metadata supplied by the sample provider rather than from assay-based typing. The samples were drawn from the first 160 participants of the ongoing ImmuneRACE study and from 950 to 1,500 subjects provided by 6 global collaborators. The full study reports these points: How much clinical and demographic metadata was included differed by source and by participant, and the metadata was provided uncurated.

The immunoSEQ Assay, a bias-controlled multiplex PCR, was used to amplify TCRbeta CDR3 regions from genomic DNA. In the source study's methods: The number of nucleated cells in each sample was estimated from the amplification of reference gene primers within the assay. To quantify the absolute abundance of each unique TCRbeta CDR3 rearrangement, sequence reads were collapsed and filtered. For each sample, productive Simpson clonality was calculated as the square root of Simpson's diversity index over productive rearrangements. TCRdb's version of the immuneACCESS table is confined to in-frame rearrangements and falls short of the full clone set. An unresolved V gene accounts for under half of the shortfall where checked; the remainder is of unknown origin. The DNA gave D and trimming, while V, J and clone size come from that table. For this sample there are 250,000 to 300,000 clones; 85% to 90% appear just once. Jointly, the top ten make up roughly 12% of the sample.

The germline V gene yields LGHNA for CDR1 and YSLEER for CDR2. The CDR3 starts with the cysteine, ends with the phenylalanine, and has 14 residues. Only CDR3 DNA is held: 42 bases, read in frame from base 1. V drops 0 bases and J drops 2 bases, leaving 8 bases in between. As for this clone: This receptor's antigen is unknown. Base qualities were left out, and no much larger clone turns up one base away.

One collaborating source in Seattle enrolled patients while the patients were actively infected and followed the patients over time throughout the course of disease. Whole blood was collected in K2EDTA tubes by collaborating institutions according to the institutions' own protocols. For TCRbeta analysis, collaborators shipped samples as frozen whole blood, isolated PBMCs, or DNA extracted from either of those sample types. The receptor comes from a woman aged 25 to 39 with COVID-19, enrolled during active disease. The sample comprised peripheral blood. The chain links TRBV4-3 with TRBJ2-7; the D gene is perhaps TRBD1, on 5 matching bases. The DNA sequence reads TGCGCCAGCAGCCAAGAGTTCAGGGCCTACGAGCAGTACTTC. Translated, it reads CASSQEFRAYEQYF.